This TCR beta chain was sequenced in a study of blood T cell repertoires in COVID-19. TCRdb's table, derived via immunoSEQ multiplex PCR, lists solely in-frame clones and lacks some. Of around 140,000 clones in the sample, approximately 84% were seen once. V trimming: 5 bases; J trimming: 6 bases; junction bases outside the gene matches: 1. The CDR3 totals 11 residues. Germline V gives CDR1 KGHSH, CDR2 LQKENI. V gene TRBV18 combines with J gene TRBJ2-7; 7 positions agree with TRBD1. Sequencing was done on a sample of peripheral blood. The source is a woman aged 55-70 years with acute or convalescent COVID-19. CDR3 sequence: CASSTGAEQYF. CDR3 sequence (DNA): TGTGCCAGCTCAACAGGGGCCGAGCAGTACTTC.